The clone carrying this TCR beta chain appeared a few times. Its antigen remains unknown. Germline values: CDR1 SQVTM, CDR2 ANQGSEA. There are 13 residues in the CDR3. Trimming shortened V by 3 bases and J by 0 bases, and 8 bases separated the two germline ends. This record belongs to a study of CD8 T cells in ankylosing spondylitis. General observations from the study: Typical of ankylosing spondylitis blood, it appeared, was a TCR beta motif of fewer than 10 highly homologous variants.

TCRdb recomputed calls from the 5' RACE reads with MiXCR, one row per CDR3 protein. The data contain about 96,000 distinct CDR3 sequences, around 30% of them seen just once; the ten biggest clones take up approximately 59%. The sequence was collected from a male donor with ankylosing spondylitis or in good health (not recorded which). The chain uses TRBV29-1 and TRBJ1-1; D perhaps matches TRBD1 (5 bases). The sequencing sample was made of blood, either unsorted or a sorted T cell fraction (not recorded which). The CDR3 nucleotides are TGCAGCGTTGAGGGACGCATGAACACTGAAGCTTTCTTT. As protein: CSVEGRMNTEAFF. The full variable domain, completed using reference TRBV29-1 and TRBJ1-1, is SAVISQKPSRDICQRGTSLTIQCQVDSQVTMMFWYRQQPGQSLTLIATANQGSEATYESGFVIDKFPISRPNLTFSTLTVSNMSPEDSSIYLCSVEGRMNTEAFFGQGTRLTVV.